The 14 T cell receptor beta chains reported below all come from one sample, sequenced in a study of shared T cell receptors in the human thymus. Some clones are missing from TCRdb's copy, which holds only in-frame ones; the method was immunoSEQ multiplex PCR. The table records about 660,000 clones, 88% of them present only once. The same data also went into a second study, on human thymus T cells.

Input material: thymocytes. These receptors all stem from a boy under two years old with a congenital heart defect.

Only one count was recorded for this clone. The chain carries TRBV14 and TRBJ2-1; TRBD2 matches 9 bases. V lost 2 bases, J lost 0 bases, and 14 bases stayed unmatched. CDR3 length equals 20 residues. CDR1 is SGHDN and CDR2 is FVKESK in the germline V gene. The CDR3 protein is CASSQPISASGVSSYNEQFF. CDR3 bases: TGTGCCAGCAGCCAACCCATCTCCGCTAGCGGGGTTAGCTCCTACAATGAGCAGTTCTTC.

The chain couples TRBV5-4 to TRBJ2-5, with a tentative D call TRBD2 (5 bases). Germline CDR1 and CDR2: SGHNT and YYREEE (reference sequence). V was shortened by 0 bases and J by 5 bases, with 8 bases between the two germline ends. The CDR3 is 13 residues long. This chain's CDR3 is CASSLAREETQYF. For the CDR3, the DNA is TGTGCCAGCAGCTTGGCAAGGGAGGAGACCCAGTACTTC.

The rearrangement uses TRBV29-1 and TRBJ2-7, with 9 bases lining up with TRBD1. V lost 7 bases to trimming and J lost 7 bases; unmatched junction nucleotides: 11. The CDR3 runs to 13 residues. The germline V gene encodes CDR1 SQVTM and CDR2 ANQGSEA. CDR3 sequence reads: CSGQGQGLGEQYF. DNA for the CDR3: TGCAGCGGACAGGGACAGGGTTTAGGGGAGCAGTACTTC.

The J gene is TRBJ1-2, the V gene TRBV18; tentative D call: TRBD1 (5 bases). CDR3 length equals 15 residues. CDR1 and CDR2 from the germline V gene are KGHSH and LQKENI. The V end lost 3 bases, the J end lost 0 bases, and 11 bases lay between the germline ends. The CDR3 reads CASSPQTEANYGYTF. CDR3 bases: TGTGCCAGCTCACCCCAGACAGAGGCTAACTATGGCTACACCTTC.

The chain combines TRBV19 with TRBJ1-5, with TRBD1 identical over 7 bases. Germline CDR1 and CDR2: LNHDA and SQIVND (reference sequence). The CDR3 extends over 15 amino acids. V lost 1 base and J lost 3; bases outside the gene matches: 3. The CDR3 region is CASSIGGGDNQPQHF. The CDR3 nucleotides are TGTGCCAGTAGTATAGGAGGGGGCGACAATCAGCCCCAGCATTTT.

This chain's CDR3 is CASSLEQGGAYNSPLHF. In DNA form, the CDR3 reads TGTGCCAGCAGCTTAGAGCAAGGAGGGGCCTATAATTCACCCCTCCACTTT. The chain employs TRBV7-2 and TRBJ1-6; perhaps TRBD1 as D (5 bases). The CDR3 is made up of 17 amino acids. Germline values: CDR1 SGHTA, CDR2 FQGNSA. The V and J ends lost 1 base and 2 bases respectively, with 12 bases between them.

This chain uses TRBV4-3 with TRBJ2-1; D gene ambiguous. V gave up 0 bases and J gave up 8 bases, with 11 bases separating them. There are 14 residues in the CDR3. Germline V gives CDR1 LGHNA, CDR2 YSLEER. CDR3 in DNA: TGCGCCAGCAGCCAAGAAGTGCCAGGCTATGAGCAGTTCTTC. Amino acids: CASSQEVPGYEQFF.

The CDR3 DNA sequence: TGTGCCAGCAGCGAGGGACTAGCCAAAAACATTCAGTACTTC. Translated: CASSEGLAKNIQYF. The chain carries TRBV9 and TRBJ2-4; a possible D gene is TRBD2 (6 bases). The V end was cut by 3 bases, the J end by 0 bases, with 7 bases between. The CDR3 length is 14 residues. Germline V gene lookup returns CDR1 SGDLS and CDR2 YYNGEE.

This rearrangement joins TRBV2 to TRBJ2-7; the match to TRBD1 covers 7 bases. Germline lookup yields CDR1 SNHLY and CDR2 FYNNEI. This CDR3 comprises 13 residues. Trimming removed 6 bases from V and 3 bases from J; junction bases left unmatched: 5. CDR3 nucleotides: TGTGCCAGCAGGTTTGACAGGGTCTACGAGCAGTACTTC. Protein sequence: CASRFDRVYEQYF.

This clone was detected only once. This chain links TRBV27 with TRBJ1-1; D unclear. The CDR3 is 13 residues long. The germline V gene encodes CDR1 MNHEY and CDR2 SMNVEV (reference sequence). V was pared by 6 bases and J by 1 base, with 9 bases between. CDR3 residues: CASSRRWNTEAFF. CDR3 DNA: TGTGCCAGCAGCCGCCGGTGGAACACTGAAGCTTTCTTT.

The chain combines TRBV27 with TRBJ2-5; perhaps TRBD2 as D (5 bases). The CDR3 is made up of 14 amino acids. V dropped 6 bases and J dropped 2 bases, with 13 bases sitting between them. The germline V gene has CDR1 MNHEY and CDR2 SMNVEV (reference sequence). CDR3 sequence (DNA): TGTGCCAGCAGGCGGGTCCCTTCACAAGAGACCCAGTACTTC. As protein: CASRRVPSQETQYF.

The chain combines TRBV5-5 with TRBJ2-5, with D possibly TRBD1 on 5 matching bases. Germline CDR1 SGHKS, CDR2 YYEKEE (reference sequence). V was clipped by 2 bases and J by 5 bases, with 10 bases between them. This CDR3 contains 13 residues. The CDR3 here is CASSFVPGETQYF. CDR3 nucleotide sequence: TGTGCCAGCAGCTTCGTCCCAGGGGAGACCCAGTACTTC.

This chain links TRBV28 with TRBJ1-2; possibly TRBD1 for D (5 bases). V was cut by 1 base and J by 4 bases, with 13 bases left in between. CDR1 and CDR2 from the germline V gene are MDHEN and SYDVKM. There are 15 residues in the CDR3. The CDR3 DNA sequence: TGTGCCAGCAGTTTATTTGGACACAACAGCTATGGCTACACCTTC. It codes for CASSLFGHNSYGYTF.

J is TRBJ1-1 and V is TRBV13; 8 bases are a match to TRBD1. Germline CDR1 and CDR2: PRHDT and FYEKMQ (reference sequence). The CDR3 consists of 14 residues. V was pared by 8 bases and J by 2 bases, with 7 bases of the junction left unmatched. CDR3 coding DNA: TGTGCCAGCCCCCTCAGGGGGCAAAACACTGAAGCTTTCTTT. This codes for CASPLRGQNTEAFF.